These 26 T cell receptor beta chains were sequenced from one sample in a study of cytomegalovirus exposure and HLA in healthy donors. Researchers ran the PCR with 60 Vbeta and 13 Jbeta primers. Method: immunoSEQ multiplex PCR; TCRdb's copy keeps in-frame clones and lacks some. The table lists tens of thousands of clones, with around 4% in the top ten. What was sequenced was PBMCs. The receptors shown here come from a man aged 18 to 30 in good health and CMV-seropositive.

CDR3 in amino acids: CASSLKGTGAGSNQPQHF. The CDR3, as DNA: TGTGCCAGCTCATTAAAGGGAACAGGGGCTGGGAGCAATCAGCCCCAGCATTTT. This sequence joins TRBV18 and TRBJ1-5; TRBD1 matches at 7 bases. Germline assignment: CDR1 KGHSH and CDR2 LQKENI. This CDR3 comprises 18 residues. V dropped 5 bases and J dropped 1; count of bases not matched to a gene: 14.

The rearrangement joins TRBV15 to TRBJ2-3, with D possibly being TRBD2 (5 bases). CDR3 length equals 14 residues. CDR1 and CDR2 from the germline V gene are LNHNV and YYDKDF (reference sequence). V lost 3 bases and J lost 6, with 13 bases in between. CDR3 DNA: TGTGCCACCAGCAGCCGATTCTCGGGGGATACGCAGTATTTT. Encoded protein: CATSSRFSGDTQYF. The whole variable domain, remainder taken from reference TRBV15 and TRBJ2-3, is DAMVIQNPRYQVTQFGKPVTLSCSQTLNHNVMYWYQQKSSQAPKLLFHYYDKDFNNEADTPDNFQSRRPNTSFCFLDIRSPGLGDTAMYLCATSSRFSGDTQYFGPGTRLTVL.

This sequence joins TRBV5-4 and TRBJ2-7, with 7 bases lining up with TRBD1. The CDR3 has 14 residues. With 5 bases clipped from V and 0 bases from J, the junction kept 5 bases outside the gene matches. From germline, CDR1 is SGHNT and CDR2 YYREEE (reference sequence). CDR3 amino acids: CASSRTGISYEQYF. The DNA for the CDR3 is TGTGCCAGCAGTCGGACAGGAATCTCCTACGAGCAGTACTTC.

The rearrangement links TRBV7-9 to TRBJ1-1; TRBD1 is a possible D gene (5 bases). The germline V gene encodes CDR1 SEHNR and CDR2 FQNEAQ (reference sequence). This CDR3 comprises 11 residues. The germline V and J ends were trimmed by 5 bases and 11 bases, with 12 bases remaining between them. The CDR3 reads CASSRLGAAFF. In DNA form, the CDR3 reads TGTGCCAGCAGCCGTCTAGGGGCGGCTTTCTTT. The variable domain in full, completed from reference TRBV7-9 and TRBJ1-1, reads DTGVSQNPRHKITKRGQNVTFRCDPISEHNRLYWYRQTLGQGPEFLTYFQNEAQLEKSRLLSDRFSAERPKGSFSTLEIQRTEQGDSAMYLCASSRLGAAFFGQGTRLTVV.

The chain is built from TRBV5-4 and TRBJ1-3; D gene uncertain. This CDR3 has 15 amino acids. The germline gives CDR1 SGHNT, CDR2 YYREEE (reference sequence). V was trimmed by 3 bases and J by 0 bases, leaving 10 bases between them. CDR3 in DNA: TGTGCCAGCAGCTATGACATGGGCTCTGGAAACACCATATATTTT. It yields the protein CASSYDMGSGNTIYF.

This sequence joins TRBV6-1 and TRBJ1-5; perhaps TRBD1 as D (6 bases). The CDR3 runs 15 residues. The germline gives CDR1 MNHNS, CDR2 SASEGT. The V and J ends lost 7 bases and 4 bases respectively, with 17 bases between them. The CDR3 DNA reads TGTGCCAGCATGCCAGGGGTGGGTCCGAATCAGCCCCAGCATTTT. Encoded protein: CASMPGVGPNQPQHF.

This chain connects TRBV13 to TRBJ1-1; the D is unclear. Germline V gene data show CDR1 as PRHDT and CDR2 as FYEKMQ (reference sequence). V was cut by 0 bases and J by 5 bases, with 10 bases left in between. The CDR3 loop spans 14 amino acids. The CDR3 loop is CASSLGGGMTEAFF. The CDR3 region has the DNA TGTGCCAGCAGCTTAGGTGGAGGAATGACTGAAGCTTTCTTT.

The rearrangement joins TRBV7-9 to TRBJ1-2; 7 bases are a match to TRBD1. Germline V gene lookup returns CDR1 SEHNR and CDR2 FQNEAQ (reference sequence). The junction had 15 bases not matched to a gene; V was cut back by 4 bases and J by 4 bases. This CDR3 spans 17 amino acids. The CDR3 loop reads CASSSRVTAGGFYGYTF. In DNA form, the CDR3 reads TGTGCCAGCAGCTCAAGGGTTACGGCAGGGGGGTTCTATGGCTACACCTTC.

The chain links TRBV14 to TRBJ2-7, with 9 bases that match TRBD1. The CDR3 is 15 amino acids. Germline-derived CDR1 and CDR2 are SGHDN and FVKESK. Germline trimming cut 1 base from V and 3 bases from J; bases unmatched to any gene: 4. The CDR3 DNA is TGTGCCAGCAGCCAAGCCACAGGGGGCAACTACGAGCAGTACTTC. Its translation: CASSQATGGNYEQYF.

The chain employs TRBV30 and TRBJ1-1, with 8 positions matching TRBD1. V lost 3 bases to trimming and J lost 4 bases; unmatched junction nucleotides: 7. The length of the CDR3 is 14 residues. Germline values: CDR1 GTSNPN, CDR2 SVGIG (reference sequence). CDR3 protein: CAWRIQGARTEAFF. Written as DNA, the CDR3 is TGTGCCTGGAGGATCCAGGGGGCGCGCACTGAAGCTTTCTTT.

The chain is built from TRBV29-1 and TRBJ1-1, with D perhaps matching TRBD1 (5 bases). Germline loops: CDR1 SQVTM, CDR2 ANQGSEA. With 3 bases removed from V and 10 bases from J, the gap between germline ends came to 15 bases. The CDR3 extends over 12 amino acids. CDR3 DNA: TGCAGCGTTGATAAGGCAGGGCAGGGAGCTTTCTTT. Its translation: CSVDKAGQGAFF.

The rearrangement uses TRBV2 and TRBJ2-7, with TRBD2 matching 8 bases. Germline-derived CDR1 and CDR2 are SNHLY and FYNNEI. V shed 5 bases, J shed 1 base, and the junction held 7 bases outside the gene matches. This CDR3 spans 15 amino acids. The CDR3 region has the DNA TGTGCCAGCAGTCTCTCGGGACTAGAGTCCTACGAGCAGTACTTC. It yields the protein CASSLSGLESYEQYF. Supplemented by reference TRBV2 and TRBJ2-7, the full variable domain reads EPEVTQTPSHQVTQMGQEVILRCVPISNHLYFYWYRQILGQKVEFLVSFYNNEISEKSEIFDDQFSVERPDGSNFTLKIRSTKLEDSAMYFCASSLSGLESYEQYFGPGTRLTVT.

V gene TRBV5-1 combines with J gene TRBJ2-5, with 8 bases aligning to TRBD2. Losses at the gene ends were 1 base for V and 4 bases for J; bases not matched to a gene: 3. CDR1 and CDR2 (germline): SGHRS, YFSETQ. The CDR3 runs to 14 residues. The CDR3 DNA sequence: TGCGCCAGCAGCTTGCTAAGCGGGGGAGAGACCCAGTACTTC. It yields the protein CASSLLSGGETQYF.

The chain has TRBV28 and TRBJ2-7, with 9 bases matching TRBD2. V shed 6 bases, J shed 1 base, and the junction held 4 bases outside the gene matches. Germline-derived CDR1 and CDR2 are MDHEN and SYDVKM. This CDR3 comprises 14 residues. CDR3 coding DNA: TGTGCCAGCAGACTAGCGGGCCCATCCTACGAGCAGTACTTC. Translation gives CASRLAGPSYEQYF.

This chain connects TRBV28 to TRBJ1-4; TRBD1 aligns across 11 bases. V shed 5 bases, J shed 8 bases, and the junction held 7 bases outside the gene matches. There are 15 residues in the CDR3. CDR1 and CDR2 (germline): MDHEN, SYDVKM. The chain's CDR3 is CASSGADRGREKLFF. The CDR3 DNA reads TGTGCCAGCAGTGGAGCGGACAGGGGGCGAGAAAAACTGTTTTTT.

The chain links TRBV6-6 to TRBJ2-7; D is ambiguous. This CDR3 is built from 12 residues. Looked up from germline, CDR1 is MNHNY and CDR2 is SVGAGI (reference sequence). V lost 7 bases to trimming and J lost 2 bases, with 9 bases between them. The DNA for the CDR3 is TGTGCCAGCACCGAGAGCGCCTACGAGCAGTACTTC. Translation gives CASTESAYEQYF.

The chain employs TRBV5-1 and TRBJ1-1; 8 nucleotides match TRBD1. The CDR3 is 14 residues long. CDR1 is SGHRS and CDR2 is YFSETQ in the germline V gene. The V and J ends lost 4 bases and 1 base, in that order; junction bases with no gene match: 3. CDR3 sequence reads: CASSPGTGNTEAFF. The CDR3 coding sequence is TGCGCCAGCAGCCCCGGGACAGGGAACACTGAAGCTTTCTTT.

The gene calls are TRBV5-4 and TRBJ2-3, with 7 bases matching TRBD1. With 0 bases clipped from V and 4 bases from J, the junction kept 5 bases outside the gene matches. The germline CDR1 and CDR2 sequences are SGHNT and YYREEE (reference sequence). The CDR3 runs 15 residues. CDR3 in amino acids: CASSLDRGFPDTQYF. The CDR3 coding sequence is TGTGCCAGCAGCTTGGACAGGGGATTTCCAGATACGCAGTATTTT.

The chain joins TRBV28 to TRBJ2-3; D possibly corresponds to TRBD2 (6 bases). The V gene's germline CDR1 is MDHEN and CDR2 SYDVKM. The CDR3 covers 16 residues. V lost 3 bases and J lost 7, with 20 bases in between. The CDR3 sequence: CASSFTGSVGPNTQYF. In DNA form, the CDR3 reads TGTGCCAGCAGTTTCACCGGGAGCGTGGGGCCCAATACGCAGTATTTT.

The chain carries TRBV6-1 and TRBJ2-2, with 8 bases matching TRBD2. Trimming removed 4 bases from V and 3 bases from J; junction bases left unmatched: 4. The CDR3 length is 15 residues. Per the germline V gene, CDR1 is MNHNS and CDR2 is SASEGT. The CDR3 DNA reads TGTGCCAGCAGTGGCCTAGCGGGCTACACCGGGGAGCTGTTTTTT. It encodes CASSGLAGYTGELFF.

The chain is built from TRBV9 and TRBJ1-4; 10 bases fit TRBD1. Germline-derived CDR1 and CDR2 are SGDLS and YYNGEE. V dropped 3 bases and J dropped 0; count of bases not matched to a gene: 14. This CDR3 is 20 amino acids long. The CDR3 sequence is CASSASPGQGLGATNEKLFF. In nucleotides, the CDR3 is TGTGCCAGCAGCGCCTCTCCGGGACAGGGGCTAGGGGCAACTAATGAAAAACTGTTTTTT.

The gene calls are TRBV4-2 and TRBJ2-3; D uncertain. Between the trimmed V and J ends, which lost 0 bases and 2 bases, there was a span of 15 bases. The germline V gene has CDR1 LGHNA and CDR2 YNFKEQ. This CDR3 region has 17 residues. CDR3 protein: CASSQEALPHTTDTQYF. In DNA form, the CDR3 reads TGTGCCAGCAGCCAAGAAGCGCTCCCTCATACCACAGATACGCAGTATTTT.

The gene calls are TRBV6-5 and TRBJ2-7, with 7 bases aligning to TRBD2. V lost 7 bases and J lost 2; bases outside the gene matches: 5. The CDR3 consists of 13 residues. Germline V gene sequence: CDR1 MNHEY, CDR2 SVGAGI. The CDR3 spells CASTRGGTYEQYF. The DNA for the CDR3 is TGTGCCAGCACGCGCGGGGGAACCTACGAGCAGTACTTC.

The chain is built from TRBV18 and TRBJ2-7; possible D gene TRBD1, 5 bases. Germline lookup yields CDR1 KGHSH and CDR2 LQKENI. V was trimmed by 6 bases and J by 3 bases, leaving 18 bases between them. This CDR3 spans 15 amino acids. The DNA for the CDR3 is TGTGCCAGCTCTCGTCCGGACACTGGATTCTACGAGCAGTACTTC. Protein: CASSRPDTGFYEQYF. Supplemented by reference TRBV18 and TRBJ2-7, the full variable domain reads NAGVMQNPRHLVRRRGQEARLRCSPMKGHSHVYWYRQLPEEGLKFMVYLQKENIIDESGMPKERFSAEFPKEGPSILRIQQVVRGDSAAYFCASSRPDTGFYEQYFGPGTRLTVT.

The V gene is TRBV11-2, the J gene TRBJ1-3; maybe TRBD1 (6 bases). V dropped 0 bases and J dropped 7 bases, with 7 bases sitting between them. Germline-derived CDR1 and CDR2 are SGHAT and FQNNGV. The CDR3 is made up of 13 amino acids. The CDR3 reads CASSLEGHNTIYF. CDR3 DNA sequence: TGTGCCAGCAGCTTAGAGGGACACAACACCATATATTTT.

This chain links TRBV18 with TRBJ2-7; 8 positions match TRBD1. This CDR3 contains 14 residues. Trimming removed 4 bases from V and 3 bases from J; junction bases left unmatched: 5. Germline values: CDR1 KGHSH, CDR2 LQKENI. CDR3 sequence: CASSRGTGNYEQYF. The CDR3 region has the DNA TGTGCCAGCTCACGGGGGACAGGAAACTACGAGCAGTACTTC.